A single sample is the source of the 18 T cell receptor beta chains below, sequenced in a study of radiotherapy plus CTLA-4 blockade in lung cancer. The protocol was immunoSEQ multiplex PCR, while the TCRdb copy is restricted to in-frame clones and leaves out a portion. Of fewer than 35,000 clones listed, around 75% are singletons. Here the sequenced sample was peripheral blood, taken from a patient treated with radiotherapy plus ipilimumab. Receptors originate from a human donor with non-small cell lung cancer that progressed on radiotherapy plus ipilimumab.

V usage is TRBV7-3 and J usage is TRBJ1-1; no definite D call. Per the germline V gene, CDR1 is SGHTA and CDR2 is FQGTGA. CDR3 length: 13 amino acids. V shed 2 bases and J shed 5 bases, with 9 bases lying between them. The CDR3 DNA follows: TGTGCCAGCAGCTTAGGTGTCCGGACTGAAGCTTTCTTT. It yields the protein CASSLGVRTEAFF.

This chain links TRBV7-9 with TRBJ2-3; D gene ambiguous. The CDR3 extends over 14 amino acids. CDR1 is SEHNR, CDR2 FQNEAQ, per germline (reference sequence). The V end was cut by 5 bases, the J end by 2 bases, with 11 bases between. CDR3 DNA: TGTGCCAGCAGCCCGACCTACAACACAGATACGCAGTATTTT. This sequence encodes CASSPTYNTDTQYF.

The chain uses TRBV4-3 and TRBJ2-7; 9 bases fit TRBD1. J was trimmed by 1 base and V by 1 base; bases with no gene match: 8. Looked up from germline, CDR1 is LGHNA and CDR2 is YSLEER. CDR3 length: 17 residues. CDR3 amino acids: CASSQVLGTGTSYEQYF. The CDR3 DNA is TGCGCCAGCAGCCAAGTCCTTGGGACAGGGACTTCCTACGAGCAGTACTTC.

The table lists this clone with a few counts. V gene TRBV5-4 combines with J gene TRBJ2-6; 9 bases align to TRBD1. The CDR3 spans 18 residues. Germline lookup yields CDR1 SGHNT and CDR2 YYREEE (reference sequence). Trimming removed 1 base from V and 1 base from J; junction bases left unmatched: 6. The CDR3 region is CASSLHTGGPSGANVLTF. The CDR3 DNA follows: TGTGCCAGCAGCTTGCACACAGGGGGCCCTTCTGGGGCCAACGTCCTGACTTTC.

The V gene is TRBV29-1, the J gene TRBJ1-2; 11 nucleotides line up with TRBD1. With 5 bases clipped from V and 5 bases from J, the junction kept 7 bases outside the gene matches. This CDR3 has 14 residues. Germline V lookup: CDR1 SQVTM, CDR2 ANQGSEA. CDR3 coding DNA: TGCAGCGTTCGGGACAGGGGGAAGTTGTATGGCTACACCTTC. The encoded protein is CSVRDRGKLYGYTF.

This clone was counted between two and nine times. The J gene is TRBJ2-7, the V gene TRBV2; 11 nucleotides match TRBD1. Trimming cost V 9 bases and J 6 bases; bases outside gene matches: 7. The germline V gene has CDR1 SNHLY and CDR2 FYNNEI. This CDR3 is built from 13 residues. CDR3 nucleotide sequence: TGTGCCAGAACCGGGACAGGGGGGTCCGAGCAGTACTTC. Translation: CARTGTGGSEQYF. The variable domain in full, completed from reference TRBV2 and TRBJ2-7, reads EPEVTQTPSHQVTQMGQEVILRCVPISNHLYFYWYRQILGQKVEFLVSFYNNEISEKSEIFDDQFSVERPDGSNFTLKIRSTKLEDSAMYFCARTGTGGSEQYFGPGTRLTVT.

The V call is TRBV28, the J call TRBJ2-2; D could derive from TRBD1 or TRBD2 (5 bases each). This CDR3 is built from 14 residues. Germline V gene lookup returns CDR1 MDHEN and CDR2 SYDVKM. The CDR3, as DNA: TGTGTCACTCGGCTTGGGGGGAACACCGGGGAGCTGTTTTTT. Translated: CVTRLGGNTGELFF.

The table lists this clone with a few counts. V is TRBV5-1 and J is TRBJ2-7; D call uncertain. The V end was cut by 4 bases, the J end by 5 bases, with 13 bases between. This CDR3 has 13 amino acids. CDR1 and CDR2 from the germline V gene are SGHRS and YFSETQ. CDR3: CASSLLLDDEQYF. For the CDR3, the DNA is TGCGCCAGCAGCCTACTACTTGACGACGAGCAGTACTTC. Together with reference TRBV5-1 and TRBJ2-7, the CDR3 gives the full variable domain: KAGVTQTPRYLIKTRGQQVTLSCSPISGHRSVSWYQQTPGQGLQFLFEYFSETQRNKGNFPGRFSGRQFSNSRSEMNVSTLELGDSALYLCASSLLLDDEQYFGPGTRLTVT.

The CDR3 here is CASSQEIGQGISYNEQFF. The CDR3 bases are TGCGCCAGCAGCCAAGAGATTGGTCAGGGAATATCCTACAATGAGCAGTTCTTC. The V and J genes are TRBV4-3 and TRBJ2-1; maybe TRBD1 (5 bases). This CDR3 region has 18 residues. V shed 0 bases and J shed 1 base, with 16 bases lying between them. Germline loops: CDR1 LGHNA, CDR2 YSLEER.

V is TRBV18 and J is TRBJ2-3; D gene unclear. The CDR3 has 16 residues. Trimming took off 3 bases at V and 0 bases at J, with 13 bases between the two ends. The germline V gene has CDR1 KGHSH and CDR2 LQKENI. CDR3 amino acids: CASSPHAGASTDTQYF. The DNA of the CDR3 is TGTGCCAGCTCACCGCACGCAGGAGCTAGCACAGATACGCAGTATTTT. The variable domain in full, completed from reference TRBV18 and TRBJ2-3, reads NAGVMQNPRHLVRRRGQEARLRCSPMKGHSHVYWYRQLPEEGLKFMVYLQKENIIDESGMPKERFSAEFPKEGPSILRIQQVVRGDSAAYFCASSPHAGASTDTQYFGPGTRLTVL.

The rearrangement links TRBV6-1 to TRBJ2-1, with 8 bases matching TRBD2. The CDR3 is 16 amino acids. V was clipped by 4 bases and J by 8 bases; unmatched bases: 13. Looked up from germline, CDR1 is MNHNS and CDR2 is SASEGT. The CDR3 bases are TGTGCCAGCAGTGTTCCCTTAGCGGGACCAGTGGATGAGCAGTTCTTC. Its translation is CASSVPLAGPVDEQFF.

The chain carries TRBV4-1 and TRBJ2-7, with D tentatively TRBD1 or TRBD2 (5 bases each). CDR3 size: 15 residues. Trimming left V 4 bases short and J 2 bases short, with 15 bases between. CDR1 and CDR2 (germline): MGHRA, YSYEKL. The CDR3 loop reads CASSPRSGPTYEQYF. CDR3 DNA sequence: TGCGCCAGCAGCCCCCGCTCGGGACCGACCTACGAGCAGTACTTC.

This clone was picked up a small number of times. The rearrangement links TRBV7-9 to TRBJ2-5; D is uncertain. The ends were cut back, 1 base at V and 1 base at J, with 7 bases in the middle. The CDR3 contains 14 residues. Germline V lookup: CDR1 SEHNR, CDR2 FQNEAQ (reference sequence). The CDR3 region has the DNA TGTGCCAGCAGCTTAGGCTCATTCCAAGAGACCCAGTACTTC. Its protein product is CASSLGSFQETQYF.

This clone was seen more than once but under ten times. This chain links TRBV28 with TRBJ2-3; the D gene could be TRBD1 or TRBD2 (6 bases each). Germline values: CDR1 MDHEN, CDR2 SYDVKM. The CDR3 extends over 12 amino acids. Trimming shortened V by 5 bases and J by 6 bases, and 9 bases separated the two germline ends. The CDR3: CASSRGGDTQYF. The CDR3 DNA is TGTGCCAGCAGTCGAGGGGGGGATACGCAGTATTTT.

This clone was detected a few times. J is TRBJ2-7 and V is TRBV13, with TRBD1 identical over 8 bases. Germline CDR1 PRHDT, CDR2 FYEKMQ (reference sequence). The length of the CDR3 is 15 residues. With 4 bases clipped from V and 5 bases from J, the junction kept 10 bases outside the gene matches. In DNA form, the CDR3 reads TGTGCCAGCAGCTCCCCCGCGTCAGGGGGCCACGAGCAGTACTTC. This translates into CASSSPASGGHEQYF.

The rearrangement joins TRBV5-4 to TRBJ2-5; 8 positions agree with TRBD1. V dropped 4 bases and J dropped 0; count of bases not matched to a gene: 14. Germline CDR1 and CDR2: SGHNT and YYREEE (reference sequence). CDR3 length: 18 residues. Here the CDR3 DNA reads TGTGCCAGCAGCGGGGGAAACCCGGGACAGGCACACCAAGAGACCCAGTACTTC. Translation gives CASSGGNPGQAHQETQYF. Combining the CDR3 with reference TRBV5-4 and TRBJ2-5 gives the whole variable domain ETGVTQSPTHLIKTRGQQVTLRCSSQSGHNTVSWYQQALGQGPQFIFQYYREEENGRGNFPPRFSGLQFPNYSSELNVNALELDDSALYLCASSGGNPGQAHQETQYFGPGTRLLVL.

The rearrangement links TRBV6-5 to TRBJ1-2; maybe TRBD1 (5 bases). There are 12 residues in the CDR3. V lost 6 bases, J lost 4 bases, and 9 bases lay in between. Germline CDR1 reads MNHEY; CDR2 reads SVGAGI. CDR3 loop: CASRGTSYGYTF. As DNA, the CDR3 is TGTGCCAGCAGAGGGACGAGCTATGGCTACACCTTC.

By share, this clone counts as medium-sized. The rearrangement links TRBV28 to TRBJ1-2; unclear D gene. V lost 6 bases to trimming and J lost 6 bases, with 23 bases between them. The CDR3 is made up of 16 amino acids. CDR1 and CDR2 (germline): MDHEN, SYDVKM. The CDR3 region is CASSFPGLYRADGYTF. The CDR3 DNA reads TGTGCCAGCAGCTTCCCGGGCCTATATAGAGCCGATGGCTACACCTTC.